This passage covers 16 T cell receptor beta chains from one sample sequenced in a study of T-cell reconstitution after alpha-beta-depleted transplantation in children. As it was prepared, the TCRbeta library received unique molecular identifiers. In TCRdb, the PCR reads were re-called with MiXCR into one record per CDR3 protein. The sample yields hundreds of thousands of distinct CDR3 sequences, approximately 17% seen once. The specimen was PBMCs from the stem cell graft donor, collected from the stem cell graft. The origin of the receptors is a human donor who donated a stem cell graft to a child with acute myeloid leukemia.

This clonotype was recorded many times. The CDR3 DNA follows: TGTGCCAGCAGCTCGATGGTGGAGACTGAAGCTTTCTTT. It specifies CASSSMVETEAFF. V usage is TRBV13 and J usage is TRBJ1-1; D ambiguous. Trimming left V 4 bases short and J 5 bases short, with 11 bases between. Germline-derived CDR1 and CDR2 are PRHDT and FYEKMQ (reference sequence). The CDR3 is 13 residues long.

In this sample, this clonotype turned up many times. This chain joins TRBV20-1 and TRBJ2-7; D may correspond to TRBD1 or TRBD2 (5 bases each). This CDR3 has 13 residues. Trimming shortened V by 6 bases and J by 2 bases, and 14 bases separated the two germline ends. Germline loops: CDR1 DFQATT, CDR2 SNEGSKA (reference sequence). The DNA of the CDR3 is TGCAGTGCCACGGGCAGGGAGACCTACGAGCAGTACTTC. It is translated as CSATGRETYEQYF.

This clonotype was recorded a few times. J is TRBJ1-2 and V is TRBV7-2; possible D gene TRBD1, 6 bases. Trimming took 1 base from V and 6 from J, leaving 9 bases between them. The CDR3 totals 13 residues. Germline loops: CDR1 SGHTA, CDR2 FQGNSA. This CDR3 is CASSLGGGNGYTF. CDR3 nucleotides: TGTGCCAGCAGCTTAGGAGGGGGTAATGGCTACACCTTC.

Note on this clonotype: A much bigger clone sits one base away, suggesting this may be a read error. This sequence joins TRBV7-2 and TRBJ1-1; D not certain. The CDR3 runs to 15 residues. V lost 5 bases and J 3 bases, leaving 16 bases between the germline ends. Germline V lookup: CDR1 SGHTA, CDR2 FQGNSA. This chain's CDR3 is CASSPGGKEHTEAFF. The CDR3 DNA reads TGTGCCAGCAGCCCCGGTGGTAAAGAGCACACTGAAGCTTTCTTT.

This clonotype was seen ten or more times. The chain couples TRBV6-5 to TRBJ1-1; D ambiguous. Trimming shortened V by 4 bases and J by 9 bases, and 12 bases separated the two germline ends. Germline V gene sequence: CDR1 MNHEY, CDR2 SVGAGI. The CDR3 has 12 residues. The CDR3 sequence: CASSSGPSQAFF. CDR3 nucleotide sequence: TGTGCCAGCAGTTCCGGGCCAAGTCAAGCTTTCTTT.

Only a few counts were recorded for this clonotype. The rearrangement uses TRBV11-2 and TRBJ2-5, with TRBD2 identical over 12 bases. The trim removed 3 bases at V and 2 bases at J, leaving 13 bases unmatched. Germline assignment: CDR1 SGHAT and CDR2 FQNNGV. This CDR3 comprises 19 residues. The CDR3 here is CASSFPDRLAGGPQETQYF. CDR3 DNA sequence: TGTGCCAGCAGCTTCCCCGATCGGCTAGCGGGGGGGCCGCAAGAGACCCAGTACTTC.

In this sample, this clonotype turned up a few times. J is TRBJ1-2 and V is TRBV5-1, with 7 bases fitting TRBD1. Germline CDR1 SGHRS, CDR2 YFSETQ. This CDR3 has 14 residues. V shed 4 bases, J shed 8 bases, and the junction held 11 bases outside the gene matches. The chain's CDR3 is CASSPGQSEKGYTF. DNA of the CDR3: TGCGCCAGCAGCCCGGGACAGTCCGAGAAGGGCTACACCTTC. The full variable domain, with the rest looked up from reference TRBV5-1 and TRBJ1-2, is KAGVTQTPRYLIKTRGQQVTLSCSPISGHRSVSWYQQTPGQGLQFLFEYFSETQRNKGNFPGRFSGRQFSNSRSEMNVSTLELGDSALYLCASSPGQSEKGYTFGSGTRLTVV.

The CDR3: CASSPREGLMNEQFF. The CDR3 DNA follows: TGTGCCAGCAGCCCCCGGGAGGGCCTTATGAATGAGCAGTTCTTC. The chain is built from TRBV7-9 and TRBJ2-1; 8 bases map to TRBD2. V gave up 5 bases and J gave up 7 bases; unmatched junction bases: 10. Germline loops: CDR1 SEHNR, CDR2 FQNEAQ (reference sequence). This CDR3 is 15 amino acids long.

A few counts support this clonotype. The gene calls are TRBV6-6 and TRBJ1-5, with D perhaps TRBD1 (5 bases). Germline V CDR1 and CDR2: MNHNY, SVGAGI (reference sequence). The CDR3 loop spans 18 amino acids. V was shortened by 0 bases and J by 3 bases, with 18 bases between the two germline ends. CDR3 DNA: TGTGCCAGCAGTTACTCGGGGCAGGGTCCTCTATTCAATCAGCCCCAGCATTTT. Its protein product is CASSYSGQGPLFNQPQHF.

This clonotype turned up a few times. This chain uses TRBV6-2 or TRBV6-3 with TRBJ2-3, with 9 bases that match TRBD1. This CDR3 comprises 15 residues. The ends lost 5 bases at V and 2 bases at J; junction bases unmatched: 5. In germline, CDR1 is MNHEY, CDR2 SVGEGT. The CDR3 coding sequence is TGTGCCAGCAGTACCGGGACAGGGTACACAGATACGCAGTATTTT. This sequence encodes CASSTGTGYTDTQYF.

The J gene is TRBJ2-1, the V gene TRBV11-1; D remains unclear. Germline V lookup: CDR1 SGHAT, CDR2 FQDESV (reference sequence). The V end was cut by 2 bases, the J end by 0 bases, with 11 bases between. CDR3 length equals 16 residues. The CDR3 coding sequence is TGTGCCAGCAGCTTAACTCTTGAGAGCTCCTACAATGAGCAGTTCTTC. It specifies CASSLTLESSYNEQFF.

As concerns this clonotype: A clone one base away is much larger, so this may be a read error. The chain has TRBV10-3 and TRBJ2-5; 7 nucleotides align to TRBD1. The CDR3 has 15 amino acids. Germline V gene lookup returns CDR1 ENHRY and CDR2 SYGVKD. Trimming at V came to 1 base and at J to 1 base, leaving 3 bases not matched to a gene. The CDR3 DNA sequence: TGTGCCATCAGTGAGTGGGGACAGTGCCAAGAGACCCAGTACTTC. This sequence encodes CAISEWGQCQETQYF.

The chain recombines TRBV28 with TRBJ1-2, with D possibly matching TRBD1 (6 bases). This CDR3 region has 14 residues. V dropped 7 bases and J dropped 9 bases, with 21 bases sitting between them. Germline V gives CDR1 MDHEN, CDR2 SYDVKM. The CDR3 nucleotides read TGTGCCAGCACCATAGGGCCTTTACAGGGCCGCTACACCTTC. The encoded protein is CASTIGPLQGRYTF.

This clonotype was counted between two and nine times. The rearrangement joins TRBV7-2 to TRBJ2-1; D ambiguous. The CDR3 is made up of 13 amino acids. Germline V CDR1 and CDR2: SGHTA, FQGNSA. Trimming pared 3 bases from V and 9 bases from J, leaving 12 bases between. The CDR3 loop reads CASSFRAFGEQFF. CDR3 DNA: TGTGCCAGCAGCTTCCGGGCTTTCGGTGAGCAGTTCTTC.

In this sample, this clonotype turned up many times. The CDR3, as DNA: TGCAGTGCTAGAGGGAGACAGCTATCCTCCTACGAGCAGTACTTC. It encodes CSARGRQLSSYEQYF. The rearrangement joins TRBV20-1 to TRBJ2-7; possible D gene TRBD1, 5 bases. Between the trimmed V and J ends, which lost 1 base and 0 bases, there was a span of 13 bases. Per germline, CDR1 DFQATT and CDR2 SNEGSKA (reference sequence). The CDR3 has 15 amino acids.

The chain joins TRBV27 to TRBJ2-7; TRBD1 aligns across 10 bases. CDR3 size: 15 residues. In germline, CDR1 is MNHEY, CDR2 SMNVEV (reference sequence). The CDR3 DNA sequence: TGTGCCAGCAGTCTATCCGGGACAGGGGTAAACGAGCAGTACGTC. It is translated as CASSLSGTGVNEQYV.